This TCR beta chain was identified during a study of CD8+CD57+ T cells in acquired aplastic anemia. As for the study in general: Sorted CD4+ and CD8+ cells yielded DNA averaging around 3.2 ug.

The study, taken as a whole, reports: Patients did not significantly differ from controls in CD8+ Simpson's diversity. Common to patients and controls were roughly 30 CD8+ CDR3 sequences.

To note about this clonotype: Its antigen is not known. Compared with germline, one end of the junction differs, possibly owing to a read error.

Genomic DNA, the template, was used for profiling of the TCR beta VDJ and CDR3. TCRdb analysed the reads with MiXCR anew, one entry per CDR3 protein. Here the sample spans about 290,000 distinct CDR3 sequences, approximately 57% being singletons. Per germline, CDR1 ENHRY and CDR2 SYGVKD. CDR3 length: 17 residues. Patients who underwent sequencing had shown CD8+CD57+ cell expansion by flow cytometry. Sampling of blood occurred while the patients had still received no therapy. Sequencing was performed on sorted CD4+, CD8+, or CD8+CD57+ T cells (not recorded which) from PBMCs. This TCR came from a human donor with aplastic anemia. The chain recombines TRBV10-3 with TRBJ2-3; 11 bases line up with TRBD2. CDR3 sequence: CASSYPLLAGATDTQYF. The CDR3 DNA reads TGTGCCAGCAGTTACCCCTTACTAGCGGGAGCGACAGATACGCAGTATTTT.